This T cell receptor (beta chain) was obtained from a study of TIL therapy for anti-PD-1-resistant metastatic lung cancer (dated by TCRdb to 2020 to 2023). Some background on the complete study: Tumors were harvested prior to any PD-1/PD-L1 blockade, after which nivolumab was administered to patients, and lymphodepletion, expanded TIL infusion and IL-2 were given to patients who progressed. Among the enrolled patients, the median age was about 50 years (range about 35-75), and the median tumor PD-L1 proportion score was roughly 6%. The cohort was predominantly lung adenocarcinoma, with several EGFR-mutant and two ALK-rearranged tumors, and half of patients were current or former smokers. A median non-synonymous tumor mutation burden of 1.5 mutations per megabase was determined across the cohort by whole-exome sequencing. T cell receptor beta sequencing of tumor and peripheral blood served to follow clonotypes across the tumor, the expanded TIL product, and serial blood samples.

TCR beta CDR3 regions were amplified from genomic DNA with the immunoSEQ v3 hsTCRB kit using bias-controlled multiplex PCR. TCR libraries were sequenced on an Illumina NextSeq 500 to 1.5 million to 2.5 million read pairs for survey level or roughly 4.5-6.5 million for deep level. The study's processing was this. The immunoSEQ Analyzer software assigned V, D and J genes, filtered out non-productive sequences, and reported clonality. To compare repertoires between infused TIL and blood, productive Simpson clonality was used along with the Morisita overlap index of productive TRB rearrangements. The absolute count of a clonotype in blood was estimated by multiplying the lymphocyte count by the CD3+ fraction and by the productive frequency of the clone. As stored in TCRdb, this immuneACCESS dataset retains in-frame rearrangements with V and J assigned. A fraction of the clones does not appear; measured against another copy, unresolved V genes explain less than half of the discrepancy, and the remainder lacks a known reason. Clonal size and the V and J genes are those of that table, whereas D and trimming came from the DNA. The table for this sample lists about 17,000 clones; 83% of them were counted only once. About 2.2% of the sample lies in the top ten.

Inclusive of the bounding cysteine and phenylalanine, the CDR3 is 15 residues long. The CDR3 DNA has 45 bases and is translated from base 1. CDR1 and CDR2, looked up from the germline V gene, are MDHEN and SYDVKM. The germline ends are 18 bases apart after V is trimmed by 6 bases and J by 9 bases. The sample's time point label is to be understood as: pre-treatment sample, taken before nivolumab and TIL therapy. Adults with stage 4 NSCLC were enrolled from late 2017 to January 2020 in a dual-center phase I trial. Samples were obtained from a single-arm, open-label phase I trial in which tumor-infiltrating lymphocyte therapy with nivolumab was evaluated in advanced non-small cell lung cancer. Blood mononuclear cells from EDTA tubes were separated on a Ficoll gradient and snap-frozen as pellets, and DNA was extracted from the cells using a Qiagen mini-prep kit. What the authors observed across the whole study: The study protocol defined all tumor marker inferences as exploratory. Generalizability was limited because the cohort was highly selected, with more treatment-naive, never-smoker and oncogene-addicted patients included than is typical. The baseline peripheral repertoire was partially replaced by infused TIL clonotypes, which then decayed over months, and no apparent association between persistence and response was found.

A note on this clone: It lacks a known antigen. Base qualities are not at hand, and no much larger clone is one base apart.

This TCR derives from a person between 25 and 80 years old with non-small cell lung cancer. The sequence links TRBV28 to TRBJ1-6; the D gene is perhaps TRBD1, on 5 matching bases. This sample comprised blood, obtained at baseline. The CDR3: CASSFPGGGASPLHF. At the DNA level, the sequence is TGTGCCAGCAGCTTCCCGGGGGGTGGGGCTTCACCCCTCCACTTT. The full variable domain, completed from the reference TRBV28 and TRBJ1-6 proteins outside the CDR3, reads DVKVTQSSRYLVKRTGEKVFLECVQDMDHENMFWYRQDPGLGLRLIYFSYDVKMKEKGDIPEGYSVSREKKERFSLILESASTNQTSMYLCASSFPGGGASPLHFGNGTRLTVT.